This T cell receptor (beta chain) was documented in a study of blood T cells in healthy people across ages. V was cut by 3 bases and J by 1 base, with 12 bases left in between. The CDR3 is 15 amino acids. Germline CDR1 is LGHDT and CDR2 is YNNKEL (reference sequence). Isolation of PBMCs gave at least 6 million cells per sample. With a J-beta primer mix and a sample-barcoded 5' primer, a second PCR ran about 7 to 11 cycles. Per-sample output comprised a minimum of 2.5 million paired-end reads containing CDR3. TCRdb reprocessed the 5' RACE reads with MiXCR, giving one entry per CDR3 protein. The sample shows 550,000 to 600,000 distinct CDR3 sequences, about 45% of them seen only once.

Sequenced material: blood. This rearrangement joins TRBV3-1 to TRBJ1-1, with D possibly TRBD1 on 5 matching bases. This clonotype was obtained from a man older than 75 in good health. CDR3 DNA sequence: TGTGCCAGCAGCCAGGGGGGAAACTCGAACACTGAAGCTTTCTTT. It specifies CASSQGGNSNTEAFF.